These 25 T cell receptor beta chains were all obtained from the same sample, sequenced in a study of T cells in Graves' hyperthyroidism and ophthalmopathy. RNA transcripts provided the source from which TCR beta CDR3 regions were amplified. A first-round RT-PCR of the TCR CDR3 used the HTBI primer set. Each CDR3 protein gets one entry after TCRdb re-called the multiplex PCR reads with MiXCR. The table has about 260,000 distinct CDR3 sequences, approximately 23% seen once. Sequenced input: blood. The receptors were sampled from a man aged 25-40 years with Graves' ophthalmopathy.

At least ten counts were recorded for this clonotype. This chain uses TRBV30 with TRBJ2-1, with 9 positions matching TRBD2. This CDR3 spans 15 amino acids. J lost 8 bases, V lost 1 base, and 9 bases had no gene match. Germline V gene lookup returns CDR1 GTSNPN and CDR2 SVGIG (reference sequence). CDR3 DNA sequence: TGTGCCTGGAGTGATGGCGGGAGGGCCTTTGATGAGCAGTTCTTC. It translates to CAWSDGGRAFDEQFF.

The sample holds a few counts of this clonotype. The V and J genes are TRBV18 and TRBJ2-2, with D perhaps matching TRBD2 (5 bases). V gave up 3 bases and J gave up 7 bases, with 18 bases separating them. From germline, CDR1 is KGHSH and CDR2 LQKENI. This CDR3 comprises 16 residues. The chain's CDR3 is CASSPPVREKVGELFF. CDR3 nucleotide sequence: TGTGCCAGCTCACCCCCGGTTAGGGAGAAGGTCGGGGAGCTGTTTTTT. The full variable domain, in which reference TRBV18 and TRBJ2-2 provide the parts outside the CDR3, is NAGVMQNPRHLVRRRGQEARLRCSPMKGHSHVYWYRQLPEEGLKFMVYLQKENIIDESGMPKERFSAEFPKEGPSILRIQQVVRGDSAAYFCASSPPVREKVGELFFGEGSRLTVL.

The table lists this clonotype with a few counts. The chain uses TRBV2 and TRBJ2-3, with 9 bases identical to TRBD2. CDR1 is SNHLY and CDR2 is FYNNEI in the germline V gene. This CDR3 region has 15 residues. The J segment lost 9 bases and the V segment lost 6 bases, leaving 13 bases of the junction unmatched. The CDR3 sequence: CASSPVGGRAETQYF. CDR3 DNA sequence: TGTGCCAGCAGCCCCGTGGGCGGGAGGGCCGAAACGCAGTATTTT.

The chain joins TRBV11-2 to TRBJ1-1; 10 bases line up with TRBD1. V dropped 3 bases and J dropped 0; count of bases not matched to a gene: 4. The CDR3 contains 16 residues. CDR1 is SGHAT and CDR2 is FQNNGV in the germline V gene. The CDR3 coding sequence is TGTGCCAGCAGCTTGACAGGGGGCCTGGTGAACACTGAAGCTTTCTTT. It is translated as CASSLTGGLVNTEAFF.

This clonotype is labeled as medium-sized (0.01 to 0.1%). The chain links TRBV3-1 to TRBJ2-5, with D unclear. The V end lost 0 bases, the J end lost 2 bases, and 10 bases lay between the germline ends. The CDR3 runs to 15 residues. Per germline, CDR1 LGHDT and CDR2 YNNKEL (reference sequence). The CDR3 region has the DNA TGTGCCAGCAGCCAAGATGGCGCACTTCAAGAGACCCAGTACTTC. Encoded protein: CASSQDGALQETQYF.

At least ten counts were recorded for this clonotype. The chain employs TRBV11-3 and TRBJ1-1, with D unresolved. V lost 5 bases to trimming and J lost 7 bases, with 11 bases between them. Per germline, CDR1 SGHNT and CDR2 YENEEA. This CDR3 comprises 12 residues. Written as DNA, the CDR3 is TGTGCCAGCAGCCCGCCCCGAATTGAAGCTTTCTTT. Translated, it gives CASSPPRIEAFF.

This clonotype was detected a few times. The chain has TRBV9 and TRBJ2-7; no reliable D call. The CDR3 runs 15 residues. V dropped 2 bases and J dropped 0 bases, with 12 bases sitting between them. Germline V gene sequence: CDR1 SGDLS, CDR2 YYNGEE. Written as DNA, the CDR3 is TGTGCCAGCAGCGTCGGGCAGGCAAGCTCCTACGAGCAGTACTTC. It yields the protein CASSVGQASSYEQYF.

This clonotype was found a few times. The genes are TRBV7-6 and TRBJ2-3, with 7 bases aligning to TRBD2. CDR1 is SGHVS, CDR2 FNYEAQ, per germline. The CDR3 is made up of 15 amino acids. The V segment lost 0 bases and the J segment 2 bases; nucleotides outside the gene matches: 2. The chain's CDR3 is CASSLAGGPTDTQYF. For the CDR3, the DNA is TGTGCCAGCAGCTTAGCGGGAGGGCCCACAGATACGCAGTATTTT.

This clonotype was seen only a few times. The chain recombines TRBV5-1 with TRBJ2-2; the D gene is possibly TRBD1 (6 bases). The germline gives CDR1 SGHRS, CDR2 YFSETQ. The CDR3 length is 15 residues. V was cut by 6 bases and J by 0 bases, with 12 bases left in between. In DNA form, the CDR3 reads TGCGCCAGCACCTGGGCAGGGGCGAACACCGGGGAGCTGTTTTTT. Its translation is CASTWAGANTGELFF.

CDR3 protein: CASSSDGGRRNTGELFF. The CDR3 DNA follows: TGTGCCAGCAGCAGCGACGGTGGCAGGCGCAACACCGGGGAGCTGTTTTTT. The J gene is TRBJ2-2, the V gene TRBV28; no reliable D call. The ends were cut back, 6 bases at V and 2 bases at J, with 19 bases in the middle. CDR1 is MDHEN, CDR2 SYDVKM, per germline. The CDR3 runs 17 residues.

This clonotype has a handful of counts. V and J are TRBV19 and TRBJ1-5; tentatively, D is TRBD1 (5 bases). V lost 1 base and J lost 7, with 20 bases in between. This CDR3 comprises 17 residues. Germline CDR1 and CDR2: LNHDA and SQIVND (reference sequence). This chain's CDR3 is CASSIAGGGRGGQPQHF. DNA of the CDR3: TGTGCCAGTAGTATAGCAGGCGGGGGTCGCGGCGGGCAGCCCCAGCATTTT.

This chain uses TRBV5-6 with TRBJ1-6; D ambiguous. This CDR3 region has 15 residues. Germline CDR1 and CDR2: SGHDT and YYEEEE. The V gene lost 0 bases and the J gene lost 7 bases, with 11 bases spanning the gap. The CDR3 bases are TGTGCCAGCAGCTTGGGGGCAGTGGAGAATTCACCCCTCCACTTT. Amino acid sequence: CASSLGAVENSPLHF. Looking up the rest from reference TRBV5-6 and TRBJ1-6 gives the full variable domain: DAGVTQSPTHLIKTRGQQVTLRCSPKSGHDTVSWYQQALGQGPQFIFQYYEEEERQRGNFPDRFSGHQFPNYSSELNVNALLLGDSALYLCASSLGAVENSPLHFGNGTRLTVT.

This clonotype came up once. The chain couples TRBV11-3 to TRBJ2-3; D call uncertain. V lost 6 bases and J 3 bases, leaving 16 bases between the germline ends. CDR1 is SGHNT, CDR2 YENEEA, per germline. CDR3 length equals 15 residues. CDR3: CASSLGKKLTDTQYF. Written as DNA, the CDR3 is TGTGCCAGCAGTTTGGGGAAAAAACTTACAGATACGCAGTATTTT.

This clonotype was recorded a few times. V gene TRBV13 combines with J gene TRBJ1-1, with TRBD1 matching 9 bases. J gave up 5 bases and V 6 bases, and 7 bases lay outside the gene matches. CDR3 length: 14 amino acids. CDR1 is PRHDT, CDR2 FYEKMQ, per germline (reference sequence). The CDR3 DNA follows: TGTGCCAGCAGGTTACAGGGGGCAGGAACTGAAGCTTTCTTT. Protein: CASRLQGAGTEAFF.

Only a few counts were recorded for this clonotype. A read error may account for a junction end that differs from germline. The rearrangement joins TRBV20-1 to TRBJ2-7; D is unclear. CDR1 and CDR2 (germline): DFQATT, SNEGSKA (reference sequence). The CDR3 contains 12 residues. CDR3 sequence reads: CSAQLGFYVQYF. The CDR3 DNA follows: TGCAGTGCTCAACTGGGGTTTTACGTGCAGTACTTC.

In its sample, this clonotype was seen a few times. A junction boundary mismatches the germline segment, possibly from a read error. The chain joins TRBV5-1 to TRBJ2-7; D not certain. The germline V gene has CDR1 SGHRS and CDR2 YFSETQ. The CDR3 is made up of 12 amino acids. The CDR3 sequence: CASSSTSYVQYF. The CDR3 bases are TGCGCCAGCAGCTCCACTTCTTACGTGCAGTACTTC.

This clonotype was detected a few times. J is TRBJ2-7 and V is TRBV6-1; TRBD1 matches 7 bases. The V gene end was trimmed by 2 bases and the J gene end by 2 bases; junction bases not matched to a gene: 9. The CDR3 has 16 amino acids. The germline V gene encodes CDR1 MNHNS and CDR2 SASEGT. This CDR3 is CASSESPRTGTYEQYF. In nucleotides, the CDR3 is TGTGCCAGCAGTGAAAGTCCCCGGACAGGCACCTACGAGCAGTACTTC.

The V and J genes are TRBV14 and TRBJ1-1; D might be TRBD1 (6 bases). Trimming shortened V by 0 bases and J by 7 bases, and 18 bases separated the two germline ends. Germline V CDR1 and CDR2: SGHDN, FVKESK. This CDR3 is built from 16 residues. Here the CDR3 DNA reads TGTGCCAGCAGCCAAGATATGCGGGGGCTAAAGATTGAAGCTTTCTTT. Its translation: CASSQDMRGLKIEAFF.

Turning to this clonotype: A read error is possible here, since a much larger clone lies one base away. V and J are TRBV28 and TRBJ1-2; TRBD1 might be the D (5 bases). V was clipped by 6 bases and J by 7 bases, with 27 bases between them. The germline CDR1 and CDR2 sequences are MDHEN and SYDVKM. The CDR3 is made up of 17 amino acids. The CDR3 reads CASSLGRWSGPVCGYTF. The CDR3 DNA is TGTGCCAGCAGCTTGGGCCGTTGGTCGGGACCGGTGTGTGGCTACACCTTC.

This chain connects TRBV5-6 to TRBJ2-3, with 8 bases matching TRBD2. Looked up from germline, CDR1 is SGHDT and CDR2 is YYEEEE. The junction had 8 bases not matched to a gene; V was cut back by 2 bases and J by 3 bases. This CDR3 contains 16 residues. The CDR3 loop is CASSFPELAETDTQYF. Here the CDR3 DNA reads TGTGCCAGCAGCTTTCCAGAACTAGCGGAAACAGATACGCAGTATTTT.

In this sample, this clonotype turned up a few times. The gene calls are TRBV6-5 and TRBJ2-5, with D possibly TRBD2 on 6 matching bases. The CDR3 has 14 amino acids. V was cut by 6 bases and J by 4 bases, with 15 bases left in between. Germline assignment: CDR1 MNHEY and CDR2 SVGAGI. CDR3 amino acids: CASRYRRGGETQYF. The CDR3 DNA sequence: TGTGCCAGCAGGTATCGGAGGGGAGGAGAGACCCAGTACTTC.

Many counts were recorded for this clonotype. The V and J genes are TRBV3-1 and TRBJ2-2; D possibly matches TRBD1 or TRBD2 (5 bases each). This CDR3 contains 11 residues. Per germline, CDR1 LGHDT and CDR2 YNNKEL (reference sequence). V lost 4 bases, J lost 13 bases, and 10 bases lay in between. The CDR3 region is CASSLKGRLFF. The CDR3 region has the DNA TGTGCCAGCAGCCTCAAGGGACGGCTGTTTTTT.

This clonotype was detected ten times or more. This rearrangement joins TRBV20-1 to TRBJ2-2, with D uncertain. Germline-derived CDR1 and CDR2 are DFQATT and SNEGSKA (reference sequence). There are 14 residues in the CDR3. Trimming stripped 2 bases from V and 3 bases from J, with 10 bases between. This CDR3 reads CSARRVRYTGELFF. CDR3 bases: TGCAGTGCTAGACGAGTGAGATACACCGGGGAGCTGTTTTTT.

This clonotype was seen at least ten times. The rearrangement joins TRBV7-3 to TRBJ2-1; no reliable D call. The CDR3 is made up of 13 amino acids. Germline V gives CDR1 SGHTA, CDR2 FQGTGA. The V gene lost 2 bases and the J gene lost 8 bases, with 10 bases spanning the gap. Here the CDR3 DNA reads TGTGCCAGCAGCTTAGGTCGCTCCCATGAGCAGTTCTTC. Translated, it gives CASSLGRSHEQFF.

J is TRBJ1-5 and V is TRBV27; D is unclear. The CDR3 length is 14 residues. Germline CDR1 is MNHEY and CDR2 is SMNVEV (reference sequence). V gave up 5 bases and J gave up 6 bases, with 14 bases separating them. The CDR3 is CASSPRWVGQPQHF. The CDR3 region has the DNA TGTGCCAGCAGTCCCCGATGGGTGGGTCAGCCCCAGCATTTT.